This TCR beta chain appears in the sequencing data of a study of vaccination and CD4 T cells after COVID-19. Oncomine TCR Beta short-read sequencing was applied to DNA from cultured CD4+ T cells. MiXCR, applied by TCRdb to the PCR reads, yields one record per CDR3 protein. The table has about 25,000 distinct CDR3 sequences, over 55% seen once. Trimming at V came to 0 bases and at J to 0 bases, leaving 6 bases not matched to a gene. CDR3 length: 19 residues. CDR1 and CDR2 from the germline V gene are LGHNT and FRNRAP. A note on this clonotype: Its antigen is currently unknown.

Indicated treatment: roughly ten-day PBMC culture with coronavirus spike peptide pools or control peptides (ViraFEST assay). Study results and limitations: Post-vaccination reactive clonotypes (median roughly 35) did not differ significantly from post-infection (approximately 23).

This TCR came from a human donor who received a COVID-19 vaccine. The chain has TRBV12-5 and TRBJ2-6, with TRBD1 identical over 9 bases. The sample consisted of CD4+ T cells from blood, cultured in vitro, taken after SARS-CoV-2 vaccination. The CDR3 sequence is CASGLVPGTGISGANVLTF. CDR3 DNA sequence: TGTGCTAGTGGTTTGGTTCCCGGGACAGGGATCTCTGGGGCCAACGTCCTGACTTTC.